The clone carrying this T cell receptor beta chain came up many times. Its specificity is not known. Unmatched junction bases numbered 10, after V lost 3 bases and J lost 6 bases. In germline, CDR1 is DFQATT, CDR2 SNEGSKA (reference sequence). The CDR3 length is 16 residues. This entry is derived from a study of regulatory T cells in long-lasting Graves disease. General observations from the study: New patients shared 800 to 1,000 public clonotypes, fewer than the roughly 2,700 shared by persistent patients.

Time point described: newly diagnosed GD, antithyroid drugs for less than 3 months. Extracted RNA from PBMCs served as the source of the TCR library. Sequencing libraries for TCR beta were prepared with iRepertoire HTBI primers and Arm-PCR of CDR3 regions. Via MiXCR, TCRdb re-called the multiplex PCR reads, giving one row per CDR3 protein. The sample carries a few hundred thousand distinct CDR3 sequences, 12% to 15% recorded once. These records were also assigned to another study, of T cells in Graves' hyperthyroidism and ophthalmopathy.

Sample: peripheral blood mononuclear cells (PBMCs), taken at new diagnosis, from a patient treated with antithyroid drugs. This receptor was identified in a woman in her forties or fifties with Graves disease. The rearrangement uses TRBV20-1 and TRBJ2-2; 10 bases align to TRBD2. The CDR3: CSARHPSGSPAGELFF. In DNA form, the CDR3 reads TGCAGTGCTAGGCATCCTAGCGGGAGTCCTGCCGGGGAGCTGTTTTTT.